What follows are 29 T cell receptor beta chains derived from one specimen sequenced in a study of cytomegalovirus exposure and HLA in healthy donors. Vbeta (60) and Jbeta (13) primers were used in the PCR. Measured with immunoSEQ multiplex PCR; TCRdb has only the in-frame clones, and not every one. The sample shows 150,000 to 200,000 clones, over 75% of them seen only once. The sample was PBMCs. Source of these receptors: a woman in her fifties or sixties in good health and CMV-seronegative.

The chain carries TRBV6-5 and TRBJ2-5; D unresolved. V was shortened by 0 bases and J by 1 base, with 6 bases between the two germline ends. CDR1 is MNHEY and CDR2 is SVGAGI in the germline V gene. The CDR3 runs 14 residues. Here the CDR3 DNA reads TGTGCCAGCAGTTACTCTGGCAGCCAAGAGACCCAGTACTTC. Protein product: CASSYSGSQETQYF.

V gene TRBV6-5 combines with J gene TRBJ1-4; no definite D call. CDR3 size: 13 residues. Germline V gene data show CDR1 as MNHEY and CDR2 as SVGAGI. V was cut by 9 bases and J by 4 bases, with 12 bases left in between. CDR3 DNA: TGTGCCAGTGGCCCCGCCCTTAATGAAAAACTGTTTTTT. Translation gives CASGPALNEKLFF.

The J gene is TRBJ2-1, the V gene TRBV15, with TRBD2 matching 13 bases. V shed 3 bases, J shed 6 bases, and the junction held 5 bases outside the gene matches. The CDR3 consists of 16 residues. CDR1 is LNHNV and CDR2 is YYDKDF in the germline V gene (reference sequence). CDR3 DNA: TGTGCCACCAGCAGCTACGGGACTAGCGGGATCAATGAGCAGTTCTTC. This codes for CATSSYGTSGINEQFF.

In its sample, this clone was seen a few times. The junction departs from the called germline gene at one end, perhaps through a read error. The chain carries TRBV7-9 and TRBJ1-1, with TRBD1 matching 9 bases. The CDR3 is made up of 18 amino acids. The V gene's germline CDR1 is SEHNR and CDR2 FQNEAQ (reference sequence). This CDR3 is CSSSLPQGAKTVNTEAFF. The CDR3 bases are TGTTCCAGCAGCTTGCCACAGGGGGCGAAAACGGTAAACACTGAAGCTTTCTTT.

This chain connects TRBV13 to TRBJ2-3; D not certain. Trimming took 3 bases from V and 4 from J, leaving 11 bases between them. This CDR3 is 14 amino acids long. Germline V gives CDR1 PRHDT, CDR2 FYEKMQ (reference sequence). The CDR3: CASSFGTVSDTQYF. The CDR3, as DNA: TGTGCCAGCAGCTTTGGTACAGTTTCAGATACGCAGTATTTT.

J is TRBJ2-3 and V is TRBV6-5; D unresolved. Looked up from germline, CDR1 is MNHEY and CDR2 is SVGAGI. CDR3 size: 12 residues. Trimming cost V 5 bases and J 4 bases, with 7 bases left between them. The DNA of the CDR3 is TGTGCCAGCAGTACTTTTGCAGATACGCAGTATTTT. It is translated as CASSTFADTQYF.

The chain employs TRBV5-1 and TRBJ2-2; maybe TRBD1 (6 bases). The CDR3 consists of 18 residues. The germline V and J ends were trimmed by 0 bases and 4 bases, with 19 bases remaining between them. Per the germline V gene, CDR1 is SGHRS and CDR2 is YFSETQ. This CDR3 reads CASSLAPQGPSLTGELFF. The DNA of the CDR3 is TGCGCCAGCAGCTTGGCCCCACAGGGCCCATCCCTCACCGGGGAGCTGTTTTTT.

This chain links TRBV2 with TRBJ1-3; D unresolved. V lost 11 bases, J lost 7 bases, and 18 bases lay in between. Germline CDR1 and CDR2: SNHLY and FYNNEI. The CDR3 extends over 13 amino acids. CDR3 DNA: TGTGCCGGCCAGACGGACTTATTCAACACCATATATTTT. Residues: CAGQTDLFNTIYF.

J is TRBJ2-3 and V is TRBV6-5, with TRBD2 matching 11 bases. The J segment lost 5 bases and the V segment lost 5 bases, leaving 6 bases of the junction unmatched. Per germline, CDR1 MNHEY and CDR2 SVGAGI. The CDR3 totals 15 residues. The CDR3 DNA reads as TGTGCCAGCAGTGTACTAGCGGGGGTGAGAGATACGCAGTATTTT. This translates into CASSVLAGVRDTQYF.

This clone was recorded once. The chain carries TRBV5-4 and TRBJ1-3; D gene ambiguous. Germline CDR1 is SGHNT and CDR2 is YYREEE (reference sequence). V was clipped by 6 bases and J by 4 bases, with 17 bases between them. The CDR3 sequence is 15 residues long. The CDR3 loop is CASTGGEGAGNTIYF. The CDR3 DNA sequence: TGTGCCAGCACGGGAGGTGAGGGCGCGGGAAACACCATATATTTT.

This chain connects TRBV5-4 to TRBJ2-1, with 7 bases that match TRBD1. V was pared by 2 bases and J by 2 bases, with 4 bases of the junction left unmatched. The CDR3 is made up of 15 amino acids. CDR1 is SGHNT, CDR2 YYREEE, per germline (reference sequence). CDR3: CASSLQGKPYNEQFF. DNA of the CDR3: TGTGCCAGCAGCTTACAGGGGAAACCCTACAATGAGCAGTTCTTC. The full variable domain, rest sourced from reference TRBV5-4 and TRBJ2-1, is ETGVTQSPTHLIKTRGQQVTLRCSSQSGHNTVSWYQQALGQGPQFIFQYYREEENGRGNFPPRFSGLQFPNYSSELNVNALELDDSALYLCASSLQGKPYNEQFFGPGTRLTVL.

In its sample, this clone was seen once. V gene TRBV11-2 combines with J gene TRBJ2-1; no clear D gene. The CDR3 is made up of 17 amino acids. V lost 0 bases and J lost 3, with 15 bases in between. Per germline, CDR1 SGHAT and CDR2 FQNNGV. The CDR3, as DNA: TGTGCCAGCAGCTTAGATATTTGGCCTCCCCTCTACAATGAGCAGTTCTTC. Translating gives CASSLDIWPPLYNEQFF.

The chain carries TRBV21-1 and TRBJ2-7; the DNA was not used to check the table's D call, TRBD1. TRBV21-1 is noted as a pseudogene. The CDR3 totals 14 residues. The CDR3 region is CASSKGTGVLEQYF. The DNA of the CDR3 is TGTGCCAGCAGCAAAGGGACAGGGGTCCTCGAGCAGTACTTC.

The chain is built from TRBV6-5 and TRBJ2-7; D may be TRBD2 (6 bases). CDR1 and CDR2 (germline): MNHEY, SVGAGI. The CDR3 extends over 13 amino acids. V lost 4 bases to trimming and J lost 2 bases, with 9 bases between them. The CDR3 DNA sequence: TGTGCCAGCAGTTCAGCGGGTCCCTACGAGCAGTACTTC. It encodes CASSSAGPYEQYF.

The chain is built from TRBV4-3 and TRBJ2-2; D is uncertain. In germline, CDR1 is LGHNA, CDR2 YSLEER. There are 13 residues in the CDR3. V lost 0 bases to trimming and J lost 6 bases, with 5 bases between them. The chain's CDR3 is CASSQDRAGELFF. For the CDR3, the DNA is TGCGCCAGCAGCCAAGATCGGGCCGGGGAGCTGTTTTTT.

The chain couples TRBV28 to TRBJ1-4; possibly TRBD1 for D (5 bases). Trimming left V 8 bases short and J 0 bases short, with 10 bases between. The CDR3 runs 14 residues. The germline V gene encodes CDR1 MDHEN and CDR2 SYDVKM. In DNA form, the CDR3 reads TGTGCCAGCGTAGACAGTGCAACTAATGAAAAACTGTTTTTT. As protein: CASVDSATNEKLFF.

The rearrangement joins TRBV27 to TRBJ2-7, with TRBD1 identical over 7 bases. J gave up 0 bases and V 3 bases, and 2 bases lay outside the gene matches. This CDR3 is 14 amino acids long. Looked up from germline, CDR1 is MNHEY and CDR2 is SMNVEV (reference sequence). CDR3 in amino acids: CASSFAGGSYEQYF. For the CDR3, the DNA is TGTGCCAGCAGTTTCGCAGGGGGCTCCTACGAGCAGTACTTC.

The rearrangement joins TRBV6-5 to TRBJ2-2; 7 bases are shared with TRBD2. CDR1 and CDR2 from the germline V gene are MNHEY and SVGAGI. V shed 6 bases and J 7 bases; nucleotides not matched to a gene: 11. The CDR3 is 15 residues long. The DNA of the CDR3 is TGTGCCAGCAGCTGGGGGAGGGGTTCAGGCGGGGAGCTGTTTTTT. Protein: CASSWGRGSGGELFF.

V usage is TRBV18 and J usage is TRBJ2-7; TRBD1 might be the D (6 bases). Per germline, CDR1 KGHSH and CDR2 LQKENI. Trimming cost V 6 bases and J 1 base, with 13 bases left between them. There are 14 residues in the CDR3. CDR3 coding DNA: TGTGCCAGCTCTATGGGGCAGGGGTCCTACGAGCAGTACTTC. Its translation is CASSMGQGSYEQYF.

The chain has TRBV5-6 and TRBJ2-5; 8 bases are a match to TRBD1. CDR1 is SGHDT, CDR2 YYEEEE, per germline. CDR3 length: 13 amino acids. V dropped 2 bases and J dropped 4; count of bases not matched to a gene: 1. The CDR3 region is CASSFDRGETQYF. As DNA, the CDR3 is TGTGCCAGCAGCTTTGACAGGGGAGAGACCCAGTACTTC. Together with reference TRBV5-6 and TRBJ2-5, the CDR3 gives the full variable domain: DAGVTQSPTHLIKTRGQQVTLRCSPKSGHDTVSWYQQALGQGPQFIFQYYEEEERQRGNFPDRFSGHQFPNYSSELNVNALLLGDSALYLCASSFDRGETQYFGPGTRLLVL.

J is TRBJ1-1 and V is TRBV19, with TRBD1 matching 7 bases. Germline CDR1 is LNHDA and CDR2 is SQIVND (reference sequence). This CDR3 spans 16 amino acids. Trimming took 4 bases from V and 6 from J; bases not matched to a gene: 14. The CDR3 protein is CASSTRLQGTLAEAFF. The CDR3 region has the DNA TGTGCCAGTAGTACCCGTTTACAGGGGACTTTAGCTGAAGCTTTCTTT.

This clone was observed a handful of times. V usage is TRBV5-1 and J usage is TRBJ2-2; 12 bases match TRBD2. Trimming at V came to 1 base and at J to 5 bases, leaving 0 bases not matched to a gene. CDR1 is SGHRS and CDR2 is YFSETQ in the germline V gene. This CDR3 spans 15 amino acids. The CDR3 reads CASSLTSGGTGELFF. In DNA form, the CDR3 reads TGCGCCAGCAGCTTGACTAGCGGGGGGACCGGGGAGCTGTTTTTT. Complete variable domain (other parts from reference TRBV5-1 and TRBJ2-2): KAGVTQTPRYLIKTRGQQVTLSCSPISGHRSVSWYQQTPGQGLQFLFEYFSETQRNKGNFPGRFSGRQFSNSRSEMNVSTLELGDSALYLCASSLTSGGTGELFFGEGSRLTVL.

This chain connects TRBV6-5 to TRBJ2-4; 7 positions agree with TRBD1. The CDR3 contains 13 residues. Germline CDR1 reads MNHEY; CDR2 reads SVGAGI. With V trimmed by 6 bases and J by 6 bases, 5 bases remained unmatched. Here the CDR3 reads CASSLGQTNIQYF. The DNA for the CDR3 is TGTGCCAGCAGCCTGGGACAGACAAACATTCAGTACTTC.

V and J are TRBV10-1 and TRBJ2-1; no reliable D call. Per germline, CDR1 WNHNN and CDR2 SYGVQD (reference sequence). V lost 2 bases and J 4 bases, leaving 15 bases between the germline ends. The CDR3 is 16 amino acids. The CDR3 spells CASSERTERRYNEQFF. CDR3 nucleotide sequence: TGCGCCAGCAGTGAGCGAACGGAGAGGCGGTACAATGAGCAGTTCTTC.

The chain uses TRBV6-5 and TRBJ1-2; D is uncertain. The V end was cut by 7 bases, the J end by 2 bases, with 11 bases between. The CDR3 extends over 13 amino acids. Germline values: CDR1 MNHEY, CDR2 SVGAGI. CDR3 protein: CASKLTANYGYTF. The CDR3, as DNA: TGTGCCAGCAAGTTAACAGCAAACTATGGCTACACCTTC.

J is TRBJ2-5 and V is TRBV5-6; weak D call: TRBD1 (5 bases). The J call could be wrong; TRBJ2-7 is a better fit for the DNA end. CDR1 SGHDT and CDR2 YYEEEE come from the germline V gene. The CDR3 has 16 amino acids. The CDR3 spells CASSPRWQGSSYEQYF. CDR3 sequence (DNA): TGTGCCAGCAGCCCAAGATGGCAGGGTTCGTCCTACGAGCAGTACTTC.

This clone has more than one count but fewer than ten. The genes are TRBV15 and TRBJ2-3; 8 nucleotides line up with TRBD2. The germline CDR1 and CDR2 sequences are LNHNV and YYDKDF (reference sequence). The CDR3 totals 17 residues. Germline trimming cut 4 bases from V and 2 bases from J; bases unmatched to any gene: 11. CDR3 coding DNA: TGTGCCACCAGCAACCCCCAAGCGGGGGCTTACACAGATACGCAGTATTTT. Protein: CATSNPQAGAYTDTQYF.

The V call is TRBV6-1, the J call TRBJ2-1, with D possibly being TRBD1 (5 bases). The germline V gene has CDR1 MNHNS and CDR2 SASEGT. V gave up 2 bases and J gave up 4 bases, with 9 bases separating them. The CDR3 loop spans 14 amino acids. CDR3 residues: CASSEQGRYNEQFF. Here the CDR3 DNA reads TGTGCCAGCAGTGAACAGGGAAGGTACAATGAGCAGTTCTTC.

The genes are TRBV9 and TRBJ2-1; D is perhaps TRBD1 (5 bases). Germline values: CDR1 SGDLS, CDR2 YYNGEE. The CDR3 spans 14 residues. The V end lost 0 bases, the J end lost 6 bases, and 10 bases lay between the germline ends. CDR3 protein: CASSVEGALNEQFF. The DNA for the CDR3 is TGTGCCAGCAGCGTAGAAGGGGCCCTCAATGAGCAGTTCTTC.